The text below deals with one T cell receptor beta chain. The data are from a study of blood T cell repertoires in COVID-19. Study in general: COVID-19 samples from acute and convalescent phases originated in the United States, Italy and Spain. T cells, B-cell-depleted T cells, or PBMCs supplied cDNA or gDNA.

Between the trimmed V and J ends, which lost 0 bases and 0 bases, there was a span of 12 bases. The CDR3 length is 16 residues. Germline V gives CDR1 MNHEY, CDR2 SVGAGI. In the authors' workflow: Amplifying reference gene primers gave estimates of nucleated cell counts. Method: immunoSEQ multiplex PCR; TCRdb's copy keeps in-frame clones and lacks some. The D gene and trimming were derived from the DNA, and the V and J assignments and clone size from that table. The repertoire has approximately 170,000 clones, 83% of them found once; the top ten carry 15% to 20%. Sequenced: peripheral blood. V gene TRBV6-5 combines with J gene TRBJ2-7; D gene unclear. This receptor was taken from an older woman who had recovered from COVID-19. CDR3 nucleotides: TGTGCCAGCAGTTACTCGGCTGGGCCCAACTCCTACGAGCAGTACTTC. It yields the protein CASSYSAGPNSYEQYF.